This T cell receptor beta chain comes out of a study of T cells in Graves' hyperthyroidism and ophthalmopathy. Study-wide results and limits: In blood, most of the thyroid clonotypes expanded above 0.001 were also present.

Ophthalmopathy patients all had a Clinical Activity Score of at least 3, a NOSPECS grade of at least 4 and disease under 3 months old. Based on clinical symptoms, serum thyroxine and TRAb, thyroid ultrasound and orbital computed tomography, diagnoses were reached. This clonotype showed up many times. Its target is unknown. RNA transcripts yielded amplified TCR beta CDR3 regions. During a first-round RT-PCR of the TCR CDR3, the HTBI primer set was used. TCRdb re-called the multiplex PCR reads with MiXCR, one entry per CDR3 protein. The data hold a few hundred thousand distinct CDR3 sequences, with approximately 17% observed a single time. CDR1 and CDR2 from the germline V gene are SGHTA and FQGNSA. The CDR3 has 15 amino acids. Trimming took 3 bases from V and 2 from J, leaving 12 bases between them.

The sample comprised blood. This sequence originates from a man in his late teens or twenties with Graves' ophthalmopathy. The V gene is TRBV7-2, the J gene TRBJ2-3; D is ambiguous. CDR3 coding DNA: TGTGCCAGCAGCTTCGACGGCGGTCTCACAGATACGCAGTATTTT. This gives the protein CASSFDGGLTDTQYF.